The clone carrying this T cell receptor beta chain was seen more than once but under ten times. Its cognate antigen is unknown. Constant-region reverse primers amplified full-length variable regions, followed by semi-nested Nested Universal Primer A PCR. One entry per CDR3 protein results from TCRdb running MiXCR on the 5' RACE reads. The sample holds about 40,000 distinct CDR3 sequences; 18% are singletons and the top ten take 2.5% to 3%. Study observations and caveats: Tumor Tregs overlapped most with tumor, then blood, naive CD4+ cells. Tumor memory CD4+ T cell TCR gene usage clustered with blood and lymph node memory CD4+ cells and lymph node naive CD4+ cells.

Germline lookup yields CDR1 SGHRS and CDR2 YFSETQ. V dropped 1 base and J dropped 3 bases, with 5 bases sitting between them. The CDR3 extends over 13 amino acids. The material sequenced was naive CD4+ T cells sorted from a lymph node. Subset indicated: naive CD4+ T cells, CD4+CD45RA+CD25-. The chain recombines TRBV5-1 with TRBJ1-5; no firm D call. The receptor was isolated from a female donor with breast cancer. CDR3 sequence reads: CASSLSVNQPQHF. The CDR3 bases are TGCGCCAGCAGCTTGAGCGTCAATCAGCCCCAGCATTTT.